The sequence of this T cell receptor (beta chain) was determined in a study of beta chain features in type 1 diabetes. At the level of the study: Cell yields, gender and age were similar in healthy donors and patients.

This clone has more than one count but fewer than ten. Its target is not known. The sequenced template was cDNA made from the entire isolated RNA. Assay used: immunoSEQ multiplex PCR; TCRdb lists only in-frame clones, some missing. This sample carries 500,000 to 650,000 clones, around 12% of them seen once, and the ten largest clones take roughly 0.11%. The V gene lost 3 bases and the J gene lost 6 bases, with 11 bases spanning the gap. CDR3 length: 13 residues. In germline, CDR1 is MNHNS, CDR2 SASEGT. Cells sorted by CD45RO/CCR7/CD25/CD127/CD95/CD27 comprised CD4+ naive, central memory, regulatory and stem cell-like memory cells. Study observations and caveats: Type 1 diabetes patients had moderately but significantly shorter TCRB CDR3s in all four CD4+ subsets.

V is TRBV6-1 and J is TRBJ2-5; perhaps TRBD2 as D (6 bases). Material: naive CD4+ T cells from blood. The clonotype originates from a man aged 30 to 45 with type 1 diabetes. In DNA form, the CDR3 reads TGTGCCAGCAGTGAGGGGGGATGGCAGACCCAGTACTTC. It yields the protein CASSEGGWQTQYF.